These 2 T cell receptor beta chains were sequenced from one sample in a study of cytomegalovirus exposure and HLA in healthy donors. Some clones are missing from TCRdb's copy, which holds only in-frame ones; the method was immunoSEQ multiplex PCR. Of some 180,000 clones listed, about three quarters were seen once; the top ten hold 1% to 1.5%. The sequencing sample was made of PBMCs. The receptors shown here come from a woman aged 30 to 39 in good health and CMV-seronegative.

This sequence joins TRBV7-9 and TRBJ2-5; D may be TRBD1 (5 bases). The CDR3 runs 16 residues. The germline gives CDR1 SEHNR, CDR2 FQNEAQ (reference sequence). Trimming cost V 5 bases and J 5 bases, with 21 bases left between them. The CDR3 DNA follows: TGTGCCAGCAGCCTCGGCCTCGGAGCTAAGGGGGAGACCCAGTACTTC. It encodes CASSLGLGAKGETQYF.

This chain links TRBV7-9 with TRBJ1-1; 10 bases line up with TRBD1. This CDR3 comprises 16 residues. With V trimmed by 5 bases and J by 5 bases, 11 bases remained unmatched. Per germline, CDR1 SEHNR and CDR2 FQNEAQ (reference sequence). In DNA form, the CDR3 reads TGTGCCAGCAGCGCCACCCAGACAGGGGGCAGAACTGAAGCTTTCTTT. Translation: CASSATQTGGRTEAFF. The variable domain in full, with the rest retrieved from reference TRBV7-9 and TRBJ1-1, is DTGVSQNPRHKITKRGQNVTFRCDPISEHNRLYWYRQTLGQGPEFLTYFQNEAQLEKSRLLSDRFSAERPKGSFSTLEIQRTEQGDSAMYLCASSATQTGGRTEAFFGQGTRLTVV.